The present T cell receptor (beta chain) was sequenced within a study of shared clonotypes between healthy human individuals. Study overall: Researchers drew samples from two women and a few men aged 18 to 49. The study, taken as a whole, reports: What naive subsets generally showed was a larger estimated richness than memory subsets showed.

V was pared by 6 bases and J by 7 bases, with 9 bases of the junction left unmatched. CDR1 and CDR2 (germline): MNHNS, SASEGT. CDR3 length: 14 residues. A remark on this clone: Antigen: not known.

TCRdb keeps only in-frame clones here, not all; method: immunoSEQ multiplex PCR. The table shows some 2 million clones, with 85% to 95% occurring only once. This clonotype was sampled from a man aged 18 to 30 in good health. Sequencing was performed on naive CD4+ T cells sorted from blood. Subset here: CD45RA+ positively selected. The chain uses TRBV6-1 and TRBJ1-2; 9 nucleotides align to TRBD1. The CDR3 sequence is CASRRPGQGRGYTF. The CDR3 DNA sequence: TGTGCCAGCAGGAGACCGGGACAGGGACGTGGCTACACCTTC.